Below, one TCR beta chain is given with its context. TCRdb's copy holds only in-frame clones and misses some; the assay was immunoSEQ multiplex PCR. The table lists roughly 41,000 clones, around nine tenths of them singletons, with 10% to 15% in the top ten. This sample is part of a study of blood T cell repertoires in COVID-19. The overall study: The study drew acute and convalescent COVID-19 samples from the United States, Italy and Spain.

Sequenced input: peripheral blood. The origin of this receptor is a man aged 60 to 75 with active COVID-19.

CDR3 residues: CASSHGDYEQYF. CDR3 DNA: TGTGCCAGCAGCCATGGAGACTACGAGCAGTACTTC. This chain joins TRBV3-1 (or the pseudogene TRBV3-2) and TRBJ2-7; D gene uncertain. V lost 3 bases and J lost 3, with 6 bases in between. From germline, CDR1 is LGHDT and CDR2 YNNKEL (reference sequence). This CDR3 region has 12 residues.